The rows below give T cell receptor beta chains drawn from one sample of a study of cytomegalovirus exposure and HLA in healthy donors. Method: immunoSEQ multiplex PCR; TCRdb's copy keeps in-frame clones and lacks some. The sample comprises about 71,000 clones, around 70% of which are singletons, and 7.5% to 8% rests with the top ten. Material for sequencing was PBMCs. These receptors were taken from a man between 35 and 55 years old in good health and CMV-seropositive. The conserved cysteine and the conserved F or W are not part of the CDR3 here. D genes are given only for firm matches. Clone sizes are given selectively: once, few, many, or a class where the clone is expanded.

v_call	clone_size	d_call	cdr3_aa
TRBV5-6	.	.	ASSLLAGSVSGNTIY
TRBV25-1	.	TRBD2	ASRQTSGRSTGELF
TRBV6-5	.	TRBD1	ASSYSGTDPYEQY
TRBV7-2	.	.	ASSLGRGRLNTEAF
TRBV6-5	.	TRBD2	ASSYRTSGPYNEQF
TRBV5-1	.	.	ASSLAGTNYEQY
TRBV27	.	TRBD2	ASSFFGAGGMNEQF
TRBV18	.	TRBD1	ASSPNSQGNEKLF
TRBV7-3	few	TRBD1	ASGPRQGVTGELF
TRBV28	.	TRBD2	ASSPGTSGRALHGELF
TRBV6-6	once	.	ATGGAVEQF
TRBV9	.	.	ASSLDSSGNTIY
TRBV5-1	few	TRBD2	ASSSTGTSANEQF
TRBV5-1	.	TRBD1	ASSPDRGGEQY
TRBV28	.	.	ASSPSLGGNEQF
TRBV7-9	few	TRBD1	ASTRDSPVDQF
TRBV7-9	.	TRBD1	ASSLRDREDSPLH
TRBV19	.	.	ASTTTGLSPLH
TRBV27	few	TRBD2	ASRASGGNQETQY
TRBV27	.	.	ASRVNRVSDSPLH
TRBV6-1	few	TRBD1	ASSSGQDTDTQY
TRBV5-8	.	TRBD1	ASSLENRGGLEKLF
TRBV29-1	.	TRBD2	SDSIPHGLAGEVNEQF
TRBV25-1	.	TRBD1	ASREEGGLTHEQY
TRBV21-1	.	.	ASSQVGDLDSNQPQH
TRBV29-1	.	.	SVVHRIITDTQY
TRBV28	.	TRBD2	ASSSSGSSYNEQF
TRBV18	.	TRBD1	ASSPRQGAGNTIY
TRBV29-1	.	.	SVGEGPNDRKQY
TRBV2	once	.	ASSVSSVLT
TRBV30	.	TRBD1	AWSDRAEGGYT
TRBV6-5	.	TRBD1	ATTGDRGTDTQY
TRBV29-1	.	TRBD1	SVVWTGGGDTQY
TRBV5-1	.	TRBD1	ASSSPQAQGLNEKLF
TRBV29-1	.	TRBD1	SVAGQGRTEAF
TRBV5-1	few	.	ASSEGSSYNEQF
TRBV30	few	TRBD2	AWSREERDLNTGELF